The 27 T cell receptor beta chains below all came from one sample that was sequenced in a study of T-cell reconstitution after alpha-beta-depleted transplantation in children. For TCRbeta, the library was prepared with unique molecular identifiers. TCRdb itself ran the PCR reads through MiXCR, one entry per CDR3 protein. The repertoire consists of more than 550,000 distinct CDR3 sequences, with approximately 10% occurring once and the leading ten covering about 4%. The sample in question was PBMCs from the stem cell graft donor, obtained from the stem cell graft. Receptors were obtained from a human donor who donated a stem cell graft to a child with acute myeloid leukemia.

This chain uses TRBV12-3 or TRBV12-4 with TRBJ2-5; 11 positions agree with TRBD1. The CDR3 loop spans 15 amino acids. J gave up 4 bases and V 6 bases, and 7 bases lay outside the gene matches. The CDR3 DNA reads as TGTGCCAGCAGACCCGAGGGACAGGGGGGAGAGACCCAGTACTTC. It is translated as CASRPEGQGGETQYF.

This clonotype was recorded at least ten times. This sequence joins TRBV20-1 and TRBJ2-5; no reliable D call. This CDR3 spans 14 amino acids. Per the germline V gene, CDR1 is DFQATT and CDR2 is SNEGSKA (reference sequence). V dropped 0 bases and J dropped 5 bases, with 13 bases sitting between them. The CDR3 spells CSARDRVARETQYF. The CDR3 DNA sequence: TGCAGTGCTAGAGATCGGGTGGCGCGGGAGACCCAGTACTTC.

The rearrangement joins TRBV12-3 or TRBV12-4 to TRBJ1-1; possible D gene TRBD1, 5 bases. The CDR3 has 14 amino acids. V dropped 4 bases and J dropped 5 bases, with 14 bases sitting between them. The CDR3 sequence is CASSSRTSRTEAFF. The CDR3 coding sequence is TGTGCCAGCAGTTCTCGGACATCGAGGACTGAAGCTTTCTTT.

V is TRBV7-3 and J is TRBJ2-5, with 10 bases matching TRBD2. The CDR3 loop spans 15 amino acids. Germline V lookup: CDR1 SGHTA, CDR2 FQGTGA. Trimming at V came to 5 bases and at J to 4 bases, leaving 7 bases not matched to a gene. The CDR3 region is CASSRTSGKGETQYF. As DNA, the CDR3 is TGTGCCAGCAGCCGAACTAGCGGGAAAGGAGAGACCCAGTACTTC. The full variable domain, rest sourced from reference TRBV7-3 and TRBJ2-5, is GAGVSQTPSNKVTEKGKYVELRCDPISGHTALYWYRQSLGQGPEFLIYFQGTGAADDSGLPNDRFFAVRPEGSVSTLKIQRTERGDSAVYLCASSRTSGKGETQYFGPGTRLLVL.

This clonotype was recorded at least ten times. The chain has TRBV12-3 or TRBV12-4 and TRBJ2-2, with no clear D. V dropped 4 bases and J dropped 8 bases, with 17 bases sitting between them. This CDR3 is built from 15 residues. The CDR3 spells CASSSPTPLLGELFF. The CDR3 nucleotides read TGTGCCAGCAGTTCCCCGACCCCGCTCTTAGGGGAGCTGTTTTTT.

In this sample, this clonotype turned up a few times. The chain joins TRBV12-3 or TRBV12-4 to TRBJ2-3; TRBD2 aligns across 9 bases. The CDR3 is 18 amino acids. J was trimmed by 4 bases and V by 0 bases; bases with no gene match: 11. This CDR3 reads CASSLARGLAGSPDTQYF. In nucleotides, the CDR3 is TGTGCCAGCAGTTTAGCGCGTGGTCTAGCGGGATCTCCAGATACGCAGTATTTT.

The chain is built from TRBV6-2 or TRBV6-3 and TRBJ2-5, with D tentatively TRBD2 (5 bases). The CDR3 is 17 residues long. Trimming stripped 3 bases from V and 1 base from J, with 18 bases between. Germline assignment: CDR1 MNHEY and CDR2 SVGEGT. The CDR3 DNA reads TGTGCCAGCAGTTATGGTGTAGCGTCAAGATCCCAAGAGACCCAGTACTTC. Its protein product is CASSYGVASRSQETQYF.

This clonotype turned up a few times. The chain has TRBV28 and TRBJ2-3; D might be TRBD1 (5 bases). This CDR3 has 15 amino acids. Trimming stripped 3 bases from V and 0 bases from J, with 10 bases between. The germline CDR1 and CDR2 sequences are MDHEN and SYDVKM. DNA of the CDR3: TGTGCCAGCAGTTTGACAGCCTTAAGCACAGATACGCAGTATTTT. It is translated as CASSLTALSTDTQYF.

This clonotype has a handful of counts. The chain carries TRBV9 and TRBJ2-7; a weak D match, TRBD2 (5 bases). V dropped 0 bases and J dropped 2 bases, with 12 bases sitting between them. Per the germline V gene, CDR1 is SGDLS and CDR2 is YYNGEE. This CDR3 contains 15 residues. The CDR3 loop is CASSVEGGRAYEQYF. In DNA form, the CDR3 reads TGTGCCAGCAGCGTAGAGGGTGGGAGAGCCTACGAGCAGTACTTC.

V gene TRBV7-8 combines with J gene TRBJ2-7, with 10 bases lining up with TRBD2. CDR1 is SGHVS, CDR2 FQNEAQ, per germline. The CDR3 length is 14 residues. After removal of 5 bases from V and 5 bases from J, the junction contained 6 bases not matched to a gene. The CDR3 reads CASSQKTSGHEQYF. CDR3 nucleotide sequence: TGTGCCAGCAGCCAAAAGACTAGCGGGCACGAGCAGTACTTC.

Only a few counts were recorded for this clonotype. J is TRBJ1-2 and V is TRBV12-3 or TRBV12-4, with D possibly being TRBD1 (6 bases). V lost 3 bases to trimming and J lost 2 bases, with 13 bases between them. The CDR3 spans 15 residues. The CDR3 sequence is CASSFRRGQNYGYTF. The CDR3 DNA reads as TGTGCCAGCAGTTTTCGCAGGGGCCAGAACTATGGCTACACCTTC.

This clonotype was detected ten times or more. The chain carries TRBV12-3 or TRBV12-4 and TRBJ2-2; tentatively, D is TRBD1 (6 bases). V lost 4 bases and J lost 4, with 16 bases in between. CDR3 length equals 16 residues. The CDR3: CASSSISGDSTGELFF. The CDR3 DNA reads as TGTGCCAGCAGTTCCATTTCAGGGGATTCCACCGGGGAGCTGTTTTTT.

This clonotype has more than one count but fewer than ten. The rearrangement joins TRBV6-2 or TRBV6-3 to TRBJ2-1, with TRBD1 matching 7 bases. This CDR3 contains 14 residues. Germline values: CDR1 MNHEY, CDR2 SVGEGT. V was pared by 7 bases and J by 3 bases, with 6 bases of the junction left unmatched. CDR3 loop: CASKGGIYYNEQFF. DNA for the CDR3: TGTGCCAGCAAAGGGGGCATTTACTACAATGAGCAGTTCTTC.

The sample holds many counts of this clonotype. The chain has TRBV20-1 and TRBJ2-1, with 9 bases matching TRBD2. V shed 0 bases, J shed 6 bases, and the junction held 9 bases outside the gene matches. The germline gives CDR1 DFQATT, CDR2 SNEGSKA (reference sequence). This CDR3 has 16 amino acids. The CDR3, as DNA: TGCAGTGCTAGAGATCAAGCGGGGGGTATCGGCAATGAGCAGTTCTTC. It codes for CSARDQAGGIGNEQFF.

V usage is TRBV15 and J usage is TRBJ2-3; possibly TRBD2 for D (5 bases). Per the germline V gene, CDR1 is LNHNV and CDR2 is YYDKDF (reference sequence). V lost 0 bases, J lost 2 bases, and 9 bases lay in between. The CDR3 spans 15 residues. This CDR3 reads CATSRDHRDTDTQYF. The CDR3 DNA reads TGTGCCACCAGCAGAGATCATCGGGACACAGATACGCAGTATTTT.

This clonotype was counted only a few times. The chain carries TRBV20-1 and TRBJ2-7; possibly TRBD1 for D (6 bases). There are 16 residues in the CDR3. Germline V CDR1 and CDR2: DFQATT, SNEGSKA (reference sequence). Trimming took 6 bases from V and 2 from J, leaving 23 bases between them. This chain's CDR3 is CSAPNLRQGSTYEQYF. The DNA for the CDR3 is TGCAGTGCCCCAAACCTCAGGCAGGGGAGTACCTACGAGCAGTACTTC.

The CDR3 loop is CASQLNRDLWYQETQYF. The CDR3 DNA follows: TGTGCCAGCCAGCTTAATAGGGACCTCTGGTACCAAGAGACCCAGTACTTC. J is TRBJ2-5 and V is TRBV7-2; D possibly matches TRBD1 or TRBD2 (5 bases each). Trimming took off 8 bases at V and 0 bases at J, with 22 bases between the two ends. The CDR3 consists of 17 residues. The germline CDR1 and CDR2 sequences are SGHTA and FQGNSA.

The rearrangement uses TRBV6-4 and TRBJ2-3; perhaps TRBD1 as D (5 bases). Trimming left V 4 bases short and J 1 base short, with 12 bases between. The CDR3 consists of 15 residues. In germline, CDR1 is MRHNA, CDR2 SNTAGT. The CDR3 protein is CASSAFQGGTDTQYF. CDR3 nucleotide sequence: TGTGCCAGCAGTGCCTTCCAGGGCGGCACAGATACGCAGTATTTT.

Notes on this clonotype: A read error may be the cause here, since a much bigger clone is one base away. The rearrangement joins TRBV7-9 to TRBJ2-7; 7 nucleotides match TRBD2. Germline loops: CDR1 SEHNR, CDR2 FQNEAQ (reference sequence). The CDR3 has 14 amino acids. In DNA form, the CDR3 reads TGTTCCAGCAGCCCCCTGGCGGGAGTCGACGAGCAGTACTTC. This sequence encodes CSSSPLAGVDEQYF.

The table lists this clonotype with a few counts. The chain joins TRBV6-1 to TRBJ2-7; 13 positions match TRBD2. Germline V CDR1 and CDR2: MNHNS, SASEGT. V trimming: 6 bases; J trimming: 1 base; junction bases outside the gene matches: 9. CDR3 length equals 17 residues. CDR3 protein: CASRLGLAGPLSYEQYF. CDR3 nucleotide sequence: TGTGCCAGCAGACTGGGACTAGCGGGGCCCCTGTCCTACGAGCAGTACTTC.

This clonotype was seen many times. The rearrangement joins TRBV20-1 to TRBJ2-3; 10 bases match TRBD2. V lost 5 bases and J lost 2; bases outside the gene matches: 7. CDR1 is DFQATT and CDR2 is SNEGSKA in the germline V gene (reference sequence). The CDR3 sequence is 15 residues long. The CDR3 reads CSAYVTSGVTDTQYF. The CDR3 nucleotides are TGCAGTGCTTACGTAACTAGCGGGGTCACAGATACGCAGTATTTT.

This clonotype has more than one count but fewer than ten. The chain uses TRBV10-3 and TRBJ1-6, with no clear D. The ends were cut back, 0 bases at V and 8 bases at J, with 11 bases in the middle. Germline V gene sequence: CDR1 ENHRY, CDR2 SYGVKD. The CDR3 totals 15 residues. The CDR3 coding sequence is TGTGCCATCAGTGAGTCTGGGGATTTGTATTCACCCCTCCACTTT. It yields the protein CAISESGDLYSPLHF.

The J gene is TRBJ1-4, the V gene TRBV14, with TRBD1 matching over 8 bases. CDR3 length: 14 residues. Unmatched junction bases numbered 2, after V lost 4 bases and J lost 4 bases. Germline CDR1 is SGHDN and CDR2 is FVKESK. The CDR3 DNA follows: TGTGCCAGCAGCCGGACAGGGATTAATGAAAAACTGTTTTTT. Amino acids: CASSRTGINEKLFF.

The sample holds a few counts of this clonotype. The CDR3 loop reads CSVTRAGNTEAFF. Here the CDR3 DNA reads TGCAGCGTAACCAGGGCAGGGAACACTGAAGCTTTCTTT. This rearrangement joins TRBV29-1 to TRBJ1-1; D may be TRBD1 (5 bases). The CDR3 contains 13 residues. CDR1 is SQVTM, CDR2 ANQGSEA, per germline. V was shortened by 6 bases and J by 1 base, with 12 bases between the two germline ends.

This clonotype was seen repeatedly, ten times or more. CDR3 sequence reads: CASRGTGSTDTQYF. In nucleotides, the CDR3 is TGTGCCAGCAGGGGGACAGGGAGCACAGATACGCAGTATTTT. The J gene is TRBJ2-3, the V gene TRBV6-1; 9 bases map to TRBD1. This CDR3 region has 14 residues. Germline loops: CDR1 MNHNS, CDR2 SASEGT. V shed 6 bases, J shed 0 bases, and the junction held 1 base outside the gene matches.

This clonotype occurred a few times. The V and J genes are TRBV29-1 and TRBJ2-7, with unresolved D. CDR3 size: 11 residues. The germline V and J ends were trimmed by 7 bases and 2 bases, with 9 bases remaining between them. CDR1 SQVTM and CDR2 ANQGSEA come from the germline V gene. This CDR3 is CSGISTYEQYF. CDR3 nucleotide sequence: TGCAGCGGGATCTCGACCTACGAGCAGTACTTC.

This clonotype was observed at least ten times. The chain uses TRBV5-1 and TRBJ2-7; possibly TRBD2 for D (6 bases). V was clipped by 0 bases and J by 0 bases, with 19 bases between them. Germline V gene sequence: CDR1 SGHRS, CDR2 YFSETQ. This CDR3 contains 18 residues. The DNA of the CDR3 is TGCGCCAGCAGCTTGGACCAATTTAGCGGACTGATCTCCTACGAGCAGTACTTC. This gives the protein CASSLDQFSGLISYEQYF.